This T cell receptor beta chain was sequenced in a study of breast tumors, draining lymph nodes, adjacent tissues. Study-level findings and limits: Tumor T cell lymph node origin was a supported hypothesis, not proven.

Axillary draining lymph nodes of breast cancer patients supplied the node samples. TCRdb processed the multiplex PCR reads anew with MiXCR; each CDR3 protein has one entry. Here the sample spans some 140,000 distinct CDR3 sequences, approximately 20% being singletons. With 1 base removed from V and 5 bases from J, the gap between germline ends came to 12 bases. The CDR3 sequence is 15 residues long. Germline V gives CDR1 LNHNV, CDR2 YYDKDF (reference sequence). This clonotype has ten or more counts. As yet, its antigen is unknown. This TCR derives from a female donor with breast cancer. Some clones in this sample may be carry-over from other donors' samples. Specimen: axillary lymph node tissue. The chain recombines TRBV15 with TRBJ2-1, with D possibly being TRBD1 or TRBD2 (5 bases each). The CDR3 spells CATSRVGEWDNEQFF. The CDR3 coding sequence is TGTGCCACCAGCAGAGTAGGGGAGTGGGACAATGAGCAGTTCTTC. Combining the CDR3 with reference TRBV15 and TRBJ2-1 gives the whole variable domain DAMVIQNPRYQVTQFGKPVTLSCSQTLNHNVMYWYQQKSSQAPKLLFHYYDKDFNNEADTPDNFQSRRPNTSFCFLDIRSPGLGDTAMYLCATSRVGEWDNEQFFGPGTRLTVL.